The 13 T cell receptor beta chains below all came from one sample that was sequenced in a study of cytomegalovirus exposure and HLA in healthy donors. The repertoire was sequenced with immunoSEQ multiplex PCR; TCRdb's copy has only in-frame clones and lacks some. The sample lists approximately 160,000 clones, 86% occurring once. The sequenced material came from PBMCs. The receptors were gathered from a woman aged 30 to 39 in good health and CMV-seronegative.

This clone appeared a single time. The chain has TRBV6-4 and TRBJ2-1; D assignment may be TRBD1 or TRBD2 (6 bases each). The CDR3 length is 15 residues. Trimming left V 0 bases short and J 3 bases short, with 9 bases between. Germline V lookup: CDR1 MRHNA, CDR2 SNTAGT. The CDR3 spells CASSDSGGNYNEQFF. The CDR3 DNA follows: TGTGCCAGCAGTGACTCAGGGGGGAACTACAATGAGCAGTTCTTC.

The CDR3 DNA reads as TGTGCCAGCAGCTTAAGCGGGCAAGAGACCCAGTACTTC. The encoded protein is CASSLSGQETQYF. The V and J genes are TRBV7-9 and TRBJ2-5; weak D call: TRBD2 (6 bases). This CDR3 region has 13 residues. Trimming took off 2 bases at V and 2 bases at J, with 6 bases between the two ends. The germline gives CDR1 SEHNR, CDR2 FQNEAQ (reference sequence).

In its sample, this clone was seen a few times. The rearrangement links TRBV6-1 to TRBJ2-3; D is uncertain. Germline lookup yields CDR1 MNHNS and CDR2 SASEGT. The V gene lost 2 bases and the J gene lost 0 bases, with 12 bases spanning the gap. The CDR3 loop spans 16 amino acids. The CDR3 DNA is TGTGCCAGCAGTGAAATGTGGGCAAAAAGCACAGATACGCAGTATTTT. Translation gives CASSEMWAKSTDTQYF.

DNA for the CDR3: TGTGCCACTGTAGAACTGGGACAGCCCTCTTACGAGCAGTACTTC. This encodes CATVELGQPSYEQYF. J is TRBJ2-7 and V is TRBV6-1; TRBD1 matches at 7 bases. Germline lookup yields CDR1 MNHNS and CDR2 SASEGT. This CDR3 comprises 15 residues. The J segment lost 4 bases and the V segment lost 10 bases, leaving 16 bases of the junction unmatched.

This chain joins TRBV4-3 and TRBJ2-1, with 7 bases that match TRBD2. Germline V gene data show CDR1 as LGHNA and CDR2 as YSLEER. Unmatched junction bases numbered 10, after V lost 1 base and J lost 4 bases. The CDR3 totals 17 residues. CDR3 residues: CASSQGSPWGGYNEQFF. The DNA for the CDR3 is TGCGCCAGCAGCCAAGGTTCCCCGTGGGGGGGTTACAATGAGCAGTTCTTC.

The rearrangement links TRBV5-1 to TRBJ2-2, with 8 positions matching TRBD1. CDR1 and CDR2 (germline): SGHRS, YFSETQ. The CDR3 runs to 15 residues. The V gene end was trimmed by 0 bases and the J gene end by 6 bases; junction bases not matched to a gene: 4. CDR3 sequence reads: CASSLVQGAAGELFF. CDR3 bases: TGCGCCAGCAGCTTGGTCCAGGGGGCCGCCGGGGAGCTGTTTTTT.

The chain has TRBV28 and TRBJ2-1, with 8 nucleotides matching TRBD2. The V segment lost 1 base and the J segment 3 bases; nucleotides outside the gene matches: 5. This CDR3 comprises 16 residues. Germline-derived CDR1 and CDR2 are MDHEN and SYDVKM. Here the CDR3 reads CASSLYAGGVYNEQFF. The CDR3 bases are TGTGCCAGCAGTTTATACGCGGGAGGAGTCTACAATGAGCAGTTCTTC.

A single count supports this clone. The chain links TRBV5-6 to TRBJ1-2; TRBD1 agrees at 7 bases. Trimming cost V 5 bases and J 7 bases; bases outside gene matches: 14. Germline CDR1 SGHDT, CDR2 YYEEEE. CDR3 size: 15 residues. The CDR3: CASSSYRGLSRGYTF. The DNA for the CDR3 is TGTGCCAGCAGTTCCTACAGGGGTTTAAGCCGTGGCTACACCTTC.

The chain carries TRBV28 and TRBJ2-2; D call uncertain. V lost 5 bases to trimming and J lost 2 bases, with 3 bases between them. This CDR3 region has 12 residues. The germline CDR1 and CDR2 sequences are MDHEN and SYDVKM. The CDR3 sequence is CASSPNTGELFF. CDR3 nucleotide sequence: TGTGCCAGCAGTCCTAACACCGGGGAGCTGTTTTTT.

V is TRBV5-5 and J is TRBJ1-5, with D possibly TRBD1 on 5 matching bases. Germline-derived CDR1 and CDR2 are SGHKS and YYEKEE (reference sequence). The CDR3 loop spans 15 amino acids. V was shortened by 1 base and J by 6 bases, with 14 bases between the two germline ends. The CDR3 nucleotides read TGTGCCAGCAGCTTGTCGGCAGGGAGTGGTCAGCCCCAGCATTTT. Translated, it gives CASSLSAGSGQPQHF.

This clone has a handful of counts. V gene TRBV2 combines with J gene TRBJ1-2, with 7 bases lining up with TRBD1. This CDR3 contains 14 residues. V was clipped by 6 bases and J by 3 bases; unmatched bases: 7. Germline V gene sequence: CDR1 SNHLY, CDR2 FYNNEI. For the CDR3, the DNA is TGTGCCAGCAGAGCCCGTACAGGGGACTATGGCTACACCTTC. Translated: CASRARTGDYGYTF. The complete variable domain, with remaining parts taken from reference TRBV2 and TRBJ1-2, reads EPEVTQTPSHQVTQMGQEVILRCVPISNHLYFYWYRQILGQKVEFLVSFYNNEISEKSEIFDDQFSVERPDGSNFTLKIRSTKLEDSAMYFCASRARTGDYGYTFGSGTRLTVV.

V is TRBV5-4 and J is TRBJ1-2, with a tentative D call TRBD1 (6 bases). The CDR3 is 15 residues long. Trimming shortened V by 5 bases and J by 3 bases, and 17 bases separated the two germline ends. Germline CDR1 reads SGHNT; CDR2 reads YYREEE (reference sequence). Written as DNA, the CDR3 is TGTGCCAGCAGGGGAGGCGCGGGGGCGGACTATGGCTACACCTTC. Its translation is CASRGGAGADYGYTF. The full variable domain, rest sourced from reference TRBV5-4 and TRBJ1-2, is ETGVTQSPTHLIKTRGQQVTLRCSSQSGHNTVSWYQQALGQGPQFIFQYYREEENGRGNFPPRFSGLQFPNYSSELNVNALELDDSALYLCASRGGAGADYGYTFGSGTRLTVV.

The chain joins TRBV7-8 to TRBJ2-2; the D gene is possibly TRBD1 (6 bases). Trimming cost V 10 bases and J 6 bases, with 18 bases left between them. The germline gives CDR1 SGHVS, CDR2 FQNEAQ. This CDR3 comprises 14 residues. The CDR3 loop reads CATGTPPRAGELFF. Here the CDR3 DNA reads TGTGCCACAGGGACACCCCCGCGGGCCGGGGAGCTGTTTTTT.